These 5 T cell receptor beta chains share one sample of origin, sequenced in a study of T-cell memory formation after mild COVID-19. A single record per CDR3 protein comes from TCRdb applying MiXCR to the 5' RACE reads. The sample lists about 470,000 distinct CDR3 sequences, over 15% seen once, with over 9% in the top ten. Sequences were obtained from PBMCs or a T cell subset sorted from them (not recorded which). Receptors originate from an adult woman who had mild COVID-19 (a few samples of this study predate the infection). Cell type and time point are not known.

Only a few counts were recorded for this clonotype. The chain carries TRBV9 and TRBJ2-2, with unresolved D. The CDR3 sequence is 14 residues long. Germline assignment: CDR1 SGDLS and CDR2 YYNGEE. Trimming took 3 bases from V and 2 from J, leaving 8 bases between them. CDR3 sequence reads: CASSGNYNTGELFF. The CDR3 nucleotides read TGTGCCAGCAGCGGAAACTACAACACCGGGGAGCTGTTTTTT.

This clonotype was seen many times. The chain recombines TRBV10-2 with TRBJ2-7; D not certain. This CDR3 is built from 12 residues. In germline, CDR1 is WSHSY, CDR2 SAAADI. V was shortened by 1 base and J by 3 bases, with 4 bases between the two germline ends. CDR3 in amino acids: CASSEFYYEQYF. In nucleotides, the CDR3 is TGCGCCAGCAGTGAGTTTTACTACGAGCAGTACTTC.

This clonotype was picked up a small number of times. V and J are TRBV10-3 and TRBJ2-5; D possibly corresponds to TRBD1 (5 bases). Germline V lookup: CDR1 ENHRY, CDR2 SYGVKD. The CDR3 is made up of 15 amino acids. The CDR3 region has the DNA TGTGCTACTACCCAGGGTGCCGGATTACAAGAGACCCAGTACTTC. Translation: CATTQGAGLQETQYF.

In its sample, this clonotype was seen a few times. The CDR3 sequence: CASSARDRATGELFF. As DNA, the CDR3 is TGTGCCAGCAGCGCCCGGGACAGGGCCACCGGGGAGCTGTTTTTT. The J gene is TRBJ2-2, the V gene TRBV7-9, with 9 bases matching TRBD1. CDR1 is SEHNR, CDR2 FQNEAQ, per germline (reference sequence). The length of the CDR3 is 15 residues. The V gene end was trimmed by 5 bases and the J gene end by 4 bases; junction bases not matched to a gene: 5.

This clonotype was found a few times. The CDR3 DNA reads TGTGCCACCAGCAGAGAAGGCGGGACCAAAAACATTCAGTACTTC. Amino acid sequence: CATSREGGTKNIQYF. V usage is TRBV15 and J usage is TRBJ2-4, with a tentative D call TRBD2 (6 bases). This CDR3 is built from 15 residues. The ends were cut back, 0 bases at V and 2 bases at J, with 8 bases in the middle. In germline, CDR1 is LNHNV, CDR2 YYDKDF (reference sequence).